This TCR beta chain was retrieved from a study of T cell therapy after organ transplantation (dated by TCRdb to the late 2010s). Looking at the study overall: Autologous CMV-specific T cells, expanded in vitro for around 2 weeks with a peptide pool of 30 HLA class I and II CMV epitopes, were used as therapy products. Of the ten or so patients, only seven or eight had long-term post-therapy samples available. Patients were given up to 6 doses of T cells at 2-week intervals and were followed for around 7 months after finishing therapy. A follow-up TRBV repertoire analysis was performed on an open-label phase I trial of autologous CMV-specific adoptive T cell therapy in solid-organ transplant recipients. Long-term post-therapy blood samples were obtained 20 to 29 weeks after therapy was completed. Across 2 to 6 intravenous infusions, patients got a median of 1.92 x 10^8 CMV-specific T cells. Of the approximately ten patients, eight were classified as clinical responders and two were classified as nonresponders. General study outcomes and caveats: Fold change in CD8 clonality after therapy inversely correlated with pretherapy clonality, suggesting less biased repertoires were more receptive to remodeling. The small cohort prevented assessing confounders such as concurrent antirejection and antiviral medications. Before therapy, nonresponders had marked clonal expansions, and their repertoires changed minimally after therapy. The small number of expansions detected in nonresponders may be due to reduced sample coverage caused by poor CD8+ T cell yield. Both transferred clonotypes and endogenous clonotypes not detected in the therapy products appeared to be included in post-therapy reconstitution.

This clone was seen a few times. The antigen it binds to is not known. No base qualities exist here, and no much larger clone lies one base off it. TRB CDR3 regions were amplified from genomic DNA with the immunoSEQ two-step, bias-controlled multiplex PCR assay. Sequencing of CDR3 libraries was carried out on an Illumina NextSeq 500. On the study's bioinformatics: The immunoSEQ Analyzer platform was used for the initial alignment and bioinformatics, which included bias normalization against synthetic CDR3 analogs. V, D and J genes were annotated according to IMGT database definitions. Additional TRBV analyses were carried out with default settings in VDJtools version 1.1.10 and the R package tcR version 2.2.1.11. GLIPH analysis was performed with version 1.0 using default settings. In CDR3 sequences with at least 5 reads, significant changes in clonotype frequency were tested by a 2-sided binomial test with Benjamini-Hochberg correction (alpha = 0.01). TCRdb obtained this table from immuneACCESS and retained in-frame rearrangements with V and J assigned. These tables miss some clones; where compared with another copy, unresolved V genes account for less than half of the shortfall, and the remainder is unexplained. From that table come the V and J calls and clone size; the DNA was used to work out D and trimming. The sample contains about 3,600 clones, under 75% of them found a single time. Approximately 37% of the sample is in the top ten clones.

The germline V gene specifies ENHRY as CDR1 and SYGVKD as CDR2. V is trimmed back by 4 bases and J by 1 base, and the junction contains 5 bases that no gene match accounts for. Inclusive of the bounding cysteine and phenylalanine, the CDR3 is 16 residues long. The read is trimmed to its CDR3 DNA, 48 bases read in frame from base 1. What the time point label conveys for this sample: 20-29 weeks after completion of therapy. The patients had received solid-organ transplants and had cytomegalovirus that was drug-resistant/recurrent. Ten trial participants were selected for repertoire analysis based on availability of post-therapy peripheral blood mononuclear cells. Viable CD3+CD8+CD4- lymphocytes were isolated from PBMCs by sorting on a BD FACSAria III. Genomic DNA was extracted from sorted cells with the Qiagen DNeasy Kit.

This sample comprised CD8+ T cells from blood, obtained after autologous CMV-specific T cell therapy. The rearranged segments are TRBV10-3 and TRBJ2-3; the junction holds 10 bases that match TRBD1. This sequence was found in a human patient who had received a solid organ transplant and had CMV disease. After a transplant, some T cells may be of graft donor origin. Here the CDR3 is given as CAISGAGTGGTDTQYF. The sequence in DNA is TGTGCCATCAGTGGGGCCGGGACAGGGGGCACAGATACGCAGTATTTT.